This entry lists 21 T cell receptor beta chains sequenced from one sample in a study of beta chain features in type 1 diabetes. Whole-study findings and limits: Shorter TCRB CDR3s, moderately but significantly so, were found in Type 1 diabetes patients in all four CD4+ subsets.

Since all of the isolated RNA was reverse transcribed, expressed TCRB transcripts were what got sequenced. The method was immunoSEQ multiplex PCR; TCRdb's version includes in-frame clones alone and lacks a portion of them. The table includes roughly 240,000 clones, approximately 25% detected once. Their antigen targets remain unknown. Material: naive CD4+ T cells from blood. The receptor set was obtained from a young woman with type 1 diabetes.

CDR3 nucleotides: TGCGCCAGCAGCCAAGGCTATAGCGGGAGCCGGGGTGAGCAGTTCTTC. Amino acids: CASSQGYSGSRGEQFF. V usage is TRBV4-1 and J usage is TRBJ2-1, with 9 bases fitting TRBD2. The ends lost 1 base at V and 9 bases at J; junction bases unmatched: 10. The V gene's germline CDR1 is MGHRA and CDR2 YSYEKL. The CDR3 has 16 residues.

This clone occurred a few times. This chain uses TRBV15 with TRBJ2-5, with 10 bases matching TRBD1. With V trimmed by 0 bases and J by 5 bases, 6 bases remained unmatched. Germline CDR1 and CDR2: LNHNV and YYDKDF (reference sequence). The CDR3 sequence is 16 residues long. The CDR3 protein is CATSRDPGTGVETQYF. CDR3 nucleotides: TGTGCCACCAGCAGAGACCCCGGGACAGGGGTTGAGACCCAGTACTTC.

The CDR3 protein is CAWTVSSGEQYF. CDR3 sequence (DNA): TGTGCCTGGACAGTCTCCTCGGGGGAGCAGTACTTC. The chain carries TRBV30 and TRBJ2-7, with a weak D call TRBD2 (5 bases). The CDR3 loop spans 12 amino acids. Trimming took off 4 bases at V and 7 bases at J, with 14 bases between the two ends. Looked up from germline, CDR1 is GTSNPN and CDR2 is SVGIG (reference sequence).

This clone was counted a few times. This rearrangement joins TRBV29-1 to TRBJ1-5; the D gene is possibly TRBD1 (6 bases). This CDR3 region has 15 residues. V dropped 4 bases and J dropped 0 bases, with 13 bases sitting between them. Germline V lookup: CDR1 SQVTM, CDR2 ANQGSEA. CDR3 sequence (DNA): TGCAGCGTTGTATGGGACACTAATAGCAATCAGCCCCAGCATTTT. Translated: CSVVWDTNSNQPQHF. The full variable domain, completed using reference TRBV29-1 and TRBJ1-5, is SAVISQKPSRDICQRGTSLTIQCQVDSQVTMMFWYRQQPGQSLTLIATANQGSEATYESGFVIDKFPISRPNLTFSTLTVSNMSPEDSSIYLCSVVWDTNSNQPQHFGDGTRLSIL.

J is TRBJ2-3 and V is TRBV29-1, with 7 bases identical to TRBD1. The CDR3 extends over 14 amino acids. Germline V gene sequence: CDR1 SQVTM, CDR2 ANQGSEA. V was clipped by 5 bases and J by 4 bases; unmatched bases: 9. CDR3 DNA: TGCAGCGTTCGCCGAGGGGGCCCCCCAGATACGCAGTATTTT. Its translation is CSVRRGGPPDTQYF.

This clone showed up just a few times. This chain joins TRBV11-2 and TRBJ2-1; 8 bases map to TRBD2. Germline trimming cut 1 base from V and 2 bases from J; bases unmatched to any gene: 4. The CDR3 contains 16 residues. Germline lookup yields CDR1 SGHAT and CDR2 FQNNGV. CDR3 protein: CASSLVLTSAYNEQFF. The CDR3 DNA is TGTGCCAGCAGCTTAGTCCTGACTAGCGCCTACAATGAGCAGTTCTTC.

This clone was counted between two and nine times. This chain uses TRBV9 with TRBJ2-1; 11 bases match TRBD2. Germline V gives CDR1 SGDLS, CDR2 YYNGEE. This CDR3 is 14 amino acids long. Germline trimming cut 4 bases from V and 12 bases from J; bases unmatched to any gene: 9. The CDR3, as DNA: TGTGCCAGCAGCACCCGACTAGCGGGGTCCAGGCAGTTCTTC. It specifies CASSTRLAGSRQFF.

The rearrangement links TRBV5-1 to TRBJ2-1; 8 nucleotides line up with TRBD1. V was pared by 4 bases and J by 4 bases, with 4 bases of the junction left unmatched. Germline assignment: CDR1 SGHRS and CDR2 YFSETQ. CDR3 length: 14 amino acids. Here the CDR3 reads CASSPTGEYNEQFF. The CDR3 DNA reads TGCGCCAGCAGCCCGACAGGGGAGTACAATGAGCAGTTCTTC.

The chain recombines TRBV2 with TRBJ2-7; 9 bases map to TRBD1. V gave up 6 bases and J gave up 2 bases; unmatched junction bases: 5. Germline lookup yields CDR1 SNHLY and CDR2 FYNNEI. This CDR3 region has 14 residues. The CDR3 DNA reads TGTGCCAGCAGGACCGGGACAGGGCCCTACGAGCAGTACTTC. This codes for CASRTGTGPYEQYF.

This clone was counted a few times. V usage is TRBV11-1 and J usage is TRBJ2-7, with 7 bases identical to TRBD2. Germline CDR1 and CDR2: SGHAT and FQDESV (reference sequence). This CDR3 is built from 15 residues. The trim removed 5 bases at V and 3 bases at J, leaving 10 bases unmatched. In DNA, the CDR3 is TGTGCCAGCAGCCGGTCGGGGAGCGGGAACTACGAGCAGTACTTC. It translates to CASSRSGSGNYEQYF.

This clone was counted between two and nine times. The J gene is TRBJ2-1, the V gene TRBV28, with 12 bases fitting TRBD2. The CDR3 spans 15 residues. With 5 bases clipped from V and 8 bases from J, the junction kept 7 bases outside the gene matches. The germline CDR1 and CDR2 sequences are MDHEN and SYDVKM. The CDR3 region is CASSAPGLAGHEQFF. DNA for the CDR3: TGTGCCAGCAGTGCGCCGGGACTAGCGGGCCATGAGCAGTTCTTC.

This chain joins TRBV28 and TRBJ1-4; D gene ambiguous. The CDR3 runs 12 residues. From germline, CDR1 is MDHEN and CDR2 SYDVKM. V gave up 2 bases and J gave up 7 bases, with 5 bases separating them. The chain's CDR3 is CASSLVGEKLFF. CDR3 nucleotide sequence: TGTGCCAGCAGTTTAGTCGGTGAAAAACTGTTTTTT.

A few counts support this clone. V is TRBV7-3 and J is TRBJ2-7, with a weak D call TRBD2 (5 bases). The CDR3 loop spans 14 amino acids. V dropped 5 bases and J dropped 2 bases, with 13 bases sitting between them. In germline, CDR1 is SGHTA, CDR2 FQGTGA. The CDR3 DNA reads as TGTGCCAGCAGCCCCCCGGGTAGCGCCTACGAGCAGTACTTC. It is translated as CASSPPGSAYEQYF.

The chain couples TRBV29-1 to TRBJ1-1; D possibly corresponds to TRBD1 (6 bases). This CDR3 has 14 amino acids. Deletions cut 4 bases from V and 2 bases from J, with 14 bases between. The germline CDR1 and CDR2 sequences are SQVTM and ANQGSEA. Here the CDR3 reads CSVALGAFNTEAFF. CDR3 nucleotides: TGCAGCGTTGCGTTGGGGGCGTTTAACACTGAAGCTTTCTTT.

The rearrangement uses TRBV7-9 and TRBJ2-3; TRBD2 matches at 8 bases. CDR3 length equals 14 residues. After removal of 6 bases from V and 8 bases from J, the junction contained 10 bases not matched to a gene. CDR1 and CDR2 from the germline V gene are SEHNR and FQNEAQ (reference sequence). CDR3 nucleotides: TGTGCCAGCAGTACTAGCGGAGCAACGGGTACGCAGTATTTT. Protein sequence: CASSTSGATGTQYF.

The table lists this clone with a few counts. V is TRBV30 and J is TRBJ2-7, with D uncertain. This CDR3 comprises 13 residues. Germline V gene sequence: CDR1 GTSNPN, CDR2 SVGIG (reference sequence). The V end lost 0 bases, the J end lost 4 bases, and 10 bases lay between the germline ends. The CDR3 nucleotides are TGTGCCTGGAGTGTTATCAGTGGTTACGAGCAGTACTTC. Its translation is CAWSVISGYEQYF.

J is TRBJ1-5 and V is TRBV30; 11 bases match TRBD1. J gave up 8 bases and V 0 bases, and 3 bases lay outside the gene matches. This CDR3 region has 14 residues. Germline loops: CDR1 GTSNPN, CDR2 SVGIG (reference sequence). CDR3 residues: CAWSVGTGGKPQHF. CDR3 DNA sequence: TGTGCCTGGAGTGTAGGGACAGGGGGGAAGCCCCAGCATTTT. The complete variable domain, with remaining parts taken from reference TRBV30 and TRBJ1-5, reads SQTIHQWPATLVQPVGSPLSLECTVEGTSNPNLYWYRQAAGRGLQLLFYSVGIGQISSEVPQNLSASRPQDRQFILSSKKLLLSDSGFYLCAWSVGTGGKPQHFGDGTRLSIL.

V and J are TRBV5-6 and TRBJ1-1; 7 positions match TRBD1. This CDR3 contains 11 residues. The germline gives CDR1 SGHDT, CDR2 YYEEEE. V shed 3 bases, J shed 8 bases, and the junction held 1 base outside the gene matches. CDR3 loop: CASSSQGEAFF. The DNA of the CDR3 is TGTGCCAGCAGCTCACAGGGGGAAGCTTTCTTT.

This rearrangement joins TRBV6-5 to TRBJ2-7, with 11 bases lining up with TRBD2. The CDR3 loop spans 14 amino acids. Trimming took 4 bases from V and 2 from J; bases not matched to a gene: 1. The germline V gene encodes CDR1 MNHEY and CDR2 SVGAGI. CDR3 in amino acids: CASSLAGGPYEQYF. CDR3 coding DNA: TGTGCCAGCAGTTTAGCGGGAGGGCCCTACGAGCAGTACTTC.

The CDR3 DNA sequence: TGTGCCAGCGATGAGGCTGGAAACACCATATATTTT. Its translation: CASDEAGNTIYF. J is TRBJ1-3 and V is TRBV6-1; no clear D. CDR3 length: 12 residues. The V end was cut by 8 bases, the J end by 2 bases, with 7 bases between. Germline V lookup: CDR1 MNHNS, CDR2 SASEGT.

This clone was observed a few times. This chain links TRBV4-1 with TRBJ2-2; TRBD2 matches 11 bases. The V gene's germline CDR1 is MGHRA and CDR2 YSYEKL. The CDR3 runs 17 residues. V shed 3 bases, J shed 1 base, and the junction held 4 bases outside the gene matches. CDR3 amino acids: CASSHLLAGVNTGELFF. CDR3 nucleotides: TGCGCCAGCAGCCACCTACTAGCGGGAGTGAACACCGGGGAGCTGTTTTTT.